This TCR beta chain stems from a study of cytomegalovirus exposure and HLA in healthy donors. On the study more broadly: The 95 million to 120 million unique TCR beta sequences, from some 170 million T cells, were found by an earlier analysis.

Use of 60 Vbeta and 13 Jbeta primers characterized the PCR. Profiled with immunoSEQ multiplex PCR; TCRdb holds only in-frame clones, not every one. The sample yields under 200,000 clones, roughly 80% seen once. V gave up 0 bases and J gave up 10 bases, with 5 bases separating them. CDR1 and CDR2 from the germline V gene are SGHRS and YFSETQ. CDR3 length: 11 amino acids. This rearrangement joins TRBV5-1 to TRBJ2-1; perhaps TRBD1 as D (5 bases). The TCR originated in a man in his forties or fifties in good health and CMV-seronegative. Sequencing was carried out using PBMCs. For the CDR3, the DNA is TGCGCCAGCAGCTTGGACAGGGAGCAGTTCTTC. Translating it yields CASSLDREQFF.